This T cell receptor (beta chain) derives from a study of T cells after yellow fever vaccination. Study outcomes and limitations: It was the secondary response that reached its peak faster, day 5 versus 15, but it was weaker. Booster sampling recovered most clones from primary vaccination (roughly 96% CD4, approximately 90% CD8). The study noted that FACS-sorted repertoires could contain abundant clonotypes contaminating from the bulk population.

TCRdb analysed the 5' RACE reads with MiXCR anew, one entry per CDR3 protein. The profile covers more than 250,000 distinct CDR3 sequences, with around 6.8% appearing a single time and 18% taken by the ten largest. A word on this clonotype: Its cognate antigen is unknown.

This CDR3 is built from 13 residues. Germline assignment: CDR1 MNHEY and CDR2 SVGEGT. After removal of 8 bases from V and 5 bases from J, the junction contained 7 bases not matched to a gene. The chain recombines TRBV6-2 or TRBV6-3 with TRBJ1-2, with 8 bases lining up with TRBD1. This clonotype was sampled from a man in his late teens or twenties who received the YFV17D yellow fever vaccine. The specimen was PBMCs, collected more than 35 days after the first yellow fever vaccination. The CDR3 coding sequence is TGTGCCAGCCAGAGGACAGGGATTTATGGCTACACCTTC. It codes for CASQRTGIYGYTF.